This T cell receptor (beta chain) stems from a study of blood T cell repertoires in COVID-19. The overall study: Samples taken during acute and convalescent COVID-19 were collected in the United States, Italy and Spain. The analysed material was cDNA or gDNA that came from T cells, B-cell-depleted T cells, or PBMCs.

This CDR3 contains 14 residues. The V and J ends lost 0 bases and 4 bases respectively, with 8 bases between them. CDR1 is LNHDA, CDR2 SQIVND, per germline (reference sequence). How the authors handled the data: Estimation of nucleated cell counts relied on the amplification of reference gene primers. Clones were read by immunoSEQ multiplex PCR, and TCRdb kept only the in-frame ones, dropping some. D and trimming were read from the DNA, whereas the V and J calls and clone size are those reported in that table. The sample includes roughly 70,000 clones, roughly 80% of them seen just once. The chain recombines TRBV19 with TRBJ2-3, with TRBD2 as a possible D gene (7 bases). Sequenced input: peripheral blood. This receptor was taken from a woman of 80 years or more with active or convalescent COVID-19. CDR3 in DNA: TGTGCCAGTAGTATAGACGGGGGGCCAGATACGCAGTATTTT. Amino acids: CASSIDGGPDTQYF.